This T cell receptor beta chain stems from a study of blood T cell repertoires in COVID-19. In the study overall: Sites across the United States, Italy and Spain contributed samples from acute and convalescent COVID-19. From T cells, B-cell-depleted T cells, or PBMCs came the material, which was cDNA or gDNA.

Per the original data handling: Amplification from reference gene primers served as the basis for estimated nucleated cell counts. Profiled with immunoSEQ multiplex PCR; TCRdb holds only in-frame clones, not every one. The DNA gave D and trimming, while V, J and clone size come from that table. The table records 15,000 to 25,000 clones, more than 85% of them present only once. The CDR3 has 19 amino acids. The TCR was taken from a woman aged 50 to 60 with active COVID-19. V usage is TRBV21-1 and J usage is TRBJ2-5; the table names TRBD2, a call not compared with the DNA. TRBV21-1 is shown as a pseudogene. The sequencing input was peripheral blood. This CDR3 is CASSKGRVTRDPLRETQYF. CDR3 bases: TGTGCCAGCAGCAAAGGTCGGGTCACGCGGGATCCACTCCGAGAGACCCAGTACTTC.